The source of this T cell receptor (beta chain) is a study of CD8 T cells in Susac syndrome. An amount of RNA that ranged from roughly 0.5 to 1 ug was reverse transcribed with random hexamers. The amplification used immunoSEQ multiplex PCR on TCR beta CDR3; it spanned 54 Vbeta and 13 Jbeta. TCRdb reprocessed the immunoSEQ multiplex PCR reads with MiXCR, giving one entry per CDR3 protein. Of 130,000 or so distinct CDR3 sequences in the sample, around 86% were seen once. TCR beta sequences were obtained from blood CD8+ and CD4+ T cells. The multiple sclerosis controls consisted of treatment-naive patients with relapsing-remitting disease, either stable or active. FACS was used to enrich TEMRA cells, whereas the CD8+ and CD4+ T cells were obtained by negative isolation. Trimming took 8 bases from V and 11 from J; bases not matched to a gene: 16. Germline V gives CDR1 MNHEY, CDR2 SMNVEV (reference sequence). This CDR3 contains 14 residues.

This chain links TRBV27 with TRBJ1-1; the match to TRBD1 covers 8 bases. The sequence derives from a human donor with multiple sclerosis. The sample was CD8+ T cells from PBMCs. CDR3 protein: CASPVATGAHWAFF. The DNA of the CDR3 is TGTGCCAGCCCGGTTGCGACAGGGGCTCACTGGGCTTTCTTT.